This entry describes one T cell receptor beta chain. This record belongs to a study of blood T cell repertoires in COVID-19. The overall study: Samples of COVID-19 (acute and convalescent) were obtained from the United States, Italy and Spain. In each case, the material was cDNA or gDNA derived from T cells, B-cell-depleted T cells, or PBMCs.

CDR1 and CDR2 (germline): MNHNS, SASEGT. The CDR3 length is 16 residues. The junction had 9 bases not matched to a gene; V was cut back by 1 base and J by 7 bases. Methods used by the authors: Estimation of nucleated cell counts was performed using reference gene primer amplification. TCRdb keeps only in-frame clones here, not all; method: immunoSEQ multiplex PCR. Clonal size and the V and J genes are those of that table, whereas D and trimming came from the DNA. The data hold over 60,000 clones, with 65% to 90% observed a single time. This chain links TRBV6-1 with TRBJ1-2; 10 bases map to TRBD1. Sequenced sample: peripheral blood. This receptor was taken from a man between 65 and 80 years old with active or convalescent COVID-19. The CDR3 DNA reads as TGTGCCAGCAGTGAAGTCCCCGGGACAGGGGCCGGTGGCTACACCTTC. It codes for CASSEVPGTGAGGYTF.